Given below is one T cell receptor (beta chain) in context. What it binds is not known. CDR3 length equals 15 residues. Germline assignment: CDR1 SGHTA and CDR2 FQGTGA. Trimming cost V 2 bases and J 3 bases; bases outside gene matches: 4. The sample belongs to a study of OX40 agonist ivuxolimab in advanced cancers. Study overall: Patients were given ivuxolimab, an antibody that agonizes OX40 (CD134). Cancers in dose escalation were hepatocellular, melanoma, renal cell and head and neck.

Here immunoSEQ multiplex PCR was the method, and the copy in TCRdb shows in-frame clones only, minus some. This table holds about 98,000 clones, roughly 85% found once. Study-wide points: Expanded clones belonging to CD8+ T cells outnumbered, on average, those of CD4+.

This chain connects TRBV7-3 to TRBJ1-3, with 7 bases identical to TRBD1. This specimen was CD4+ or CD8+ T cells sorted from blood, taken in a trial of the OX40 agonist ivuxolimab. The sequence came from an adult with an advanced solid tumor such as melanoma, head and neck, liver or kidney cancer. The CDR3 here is CASSLGTAFGNTIYF. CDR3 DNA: TGTGCCAGCAGCTTAGGGACAGCCTTTGGAAACACCATATATTTT.